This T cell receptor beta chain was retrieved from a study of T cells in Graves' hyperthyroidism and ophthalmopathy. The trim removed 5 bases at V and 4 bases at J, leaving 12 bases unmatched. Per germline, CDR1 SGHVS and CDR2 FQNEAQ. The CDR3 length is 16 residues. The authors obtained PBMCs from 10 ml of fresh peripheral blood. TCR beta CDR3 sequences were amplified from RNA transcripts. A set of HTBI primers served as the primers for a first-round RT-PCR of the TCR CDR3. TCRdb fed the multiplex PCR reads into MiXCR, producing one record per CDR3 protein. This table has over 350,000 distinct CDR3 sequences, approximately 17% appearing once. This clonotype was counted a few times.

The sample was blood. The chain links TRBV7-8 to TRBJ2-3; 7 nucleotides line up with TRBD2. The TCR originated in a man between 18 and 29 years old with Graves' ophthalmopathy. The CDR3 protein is CASSQDPAGVPDTQYF. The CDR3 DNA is TGTGCCAGCAGCCAAGATCCCGCGGGGGTGCCAGATACGCAGTATTTT.